Following are 3 T cell receptor beta chains from one sample sequenced in a study of tumor-infiltrating lymphocytes in primary liver carcinoma. The investigators made TCR beta cDNA from around 540 ng total RNA, using a constant-region primer. Three rounds of nested multiplex PCR with slightly modified ARM-PCR produced TCR beta libraries. In the first two PCR rounds, TRBV1-TRBV30 forward primers were paired with a C-beta reverse primer, and each round lasted 10 cycles. One entry per CDR3 protein results from TCRdb running MiXCR on the multiplex PCR reads. The table shows approximately 330,000 distinct CDR3 sequences, with roughly two thirds occurring only once. Blood RNA originated from unsorted whole blood, with germline DNA additionally extracted. Sequences were obtained from peripheral blood. These receptors all come from a man aged 35-49 years with primary liver carcinoma and hepatitis B virus infection.

This clonotype occurred many times. This sequence joins TRBV10-3 and TRBJ2-7; 8 bases are shared with TRBD1. Germline V lookup: CDR1 ENHRY, CDR2 SYGVKD. The V and J ends lost 5 bases and 2 bases, in that order; junction bases with no gene match: 8. The CDR3 spans 15 residues. In nucleotides, the CDR3 is TGTGCCATCAGTCATACCGTACAGGGGGCCTACGAGCAGTACTTC. Translation gives CAISHTVQGAYEQYF.

This chain connects TRBV5-1 to TRBJ2-7; 8 bases line up with TRBD2. The trim removed 5 bases at V and 4 bases at J, leaving 8 bases unmatched. The germline gives CDR1 SGHRS, CDR2 YFSETQ. This CDR3 comprises 14 residues. The CDR3 reads CASSLSPGGYEQYF. The CDR3 DNA follows: TGCGCCAGCAGTTTATCTCCGGGGGGGTACGAGCAGTACTTC. Complete variable domain (other parts from reference TRBV5-1 and TRBJ2-7): KAGVTQTPRYLIKTRGQQVTLSCSPISGHRSVSWYQQTPGQGLQFLFEYFSETQRNKGNFPGRFSGRQFSNSRSEMNVSTLELGDSALYLCASSLSPGGYEQYFGPGTRLTVT.

With respect to this clonotype: This may be a read error, as it is one base from a much larger clone. This chain connects TRBV4-1 to TRBJ2-1; 8 bases map to TRBD2. This CDR3 has 16 residues. From germline, CDR1 is MGHRA and CDR2 YSYEKL. The ends lost 4 bases at V and 9 bases at J; junction bases unmatched: 14. The CDR3 DNA is TGCGCCAGCAGCCCAGTAATGAGAGCCGGGGGGGGTGAGCAGTTCTTC. Its protein product is CASSPVMRAGGGEQFF.